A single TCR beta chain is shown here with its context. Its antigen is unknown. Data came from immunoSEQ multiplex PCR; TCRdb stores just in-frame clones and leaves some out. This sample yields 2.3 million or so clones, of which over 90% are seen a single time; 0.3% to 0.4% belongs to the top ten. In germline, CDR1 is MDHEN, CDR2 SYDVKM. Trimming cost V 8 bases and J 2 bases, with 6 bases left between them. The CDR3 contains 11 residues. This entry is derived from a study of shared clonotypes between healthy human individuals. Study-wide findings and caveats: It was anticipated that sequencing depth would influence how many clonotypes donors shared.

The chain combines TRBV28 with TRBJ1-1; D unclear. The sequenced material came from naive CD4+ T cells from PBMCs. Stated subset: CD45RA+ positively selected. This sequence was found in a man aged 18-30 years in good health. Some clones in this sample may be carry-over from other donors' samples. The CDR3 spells CASWSNTEAFF. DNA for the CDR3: TGTGCCAGCTGGTCCAACACTGAAGCTTTCTTT.